This passage covers 21 T cell receptor beta chains from one sample sequenced in a study of cytotoxic CD8 clonotypes in ibrutinib-treated CLL. The protocol was immunoSEQ multiplex PCR, while the TCRdb copy is restricted to in-frame clones and leaves out a portion. The repertoire holds fewer than 300,000 clones, with more than 70% as singletons. Specimen: PBMCs, collected at disease progression, from a patient treated with ibrutinib. These receptor sequences come from a human donor with chronic lymphocytic leukemia.

The chain couples TRBV13 to TRBJ1-1, with D possibly being TRBD1 (6 bases). The CDR3 extends over 17 amino acids. Germline values: CDR1 PRHDT, CDR2 FYEKMQ (reference sequence). The germline V and J ends were trimmed by 5 bases and 2 bases, with 21 bases remaining between them. CDR3 residues: CASSTVRWGASNTEAFF. The CDR3 nucleotides read TGTGCCAGCAGCACCGTCCGTTGGGGGGCGTCTAACACTGAAGCTTTCTTT.

Details on this clone: This same CDR3 is encoded by further DNA sequences in the sample. Written as DNA, the CDR3 is TGTGCCAGCAGTTATCGTGGGAATCAGCCCCAGCATTTT. This sequence encodes CASSYRGNQPQHF. The rearrangement uses TRBV6-5 and TRBJ1-5; no clear D gene. The germline gives CDR1 MNHEY, CDR2 SVGAGI. The CDR3 extends over 13 amino acids. V was pared by 3 bases and J by 4 bases, with 7 bases between.

This chain joins TRBV18 and TRBJ2-4; D is perhaps TRBD2 (6 bases). Germline-derived CDR1 and CDR2 are KGHSH and LQKENI. The CDR3 has 16 residues. Trimming pared 0 bases from V and 8 bases from J, leaving 17 bases between. CDR3 protein: CASSPPVGSSLDIQYF. The CDR3, as DNA: TGTGCCAGCTCACCACCGGTCGGGAGTAGTCTAGACATTCAGTACTTC.

This sequence joins TRBV2 and TRBJ2-7; D assignment may be TRBD1 or TRBD2 (5 bases each). The germline V gene has CDR1 SNHLY and CDR2 FYNNEI. This CDR3 is 14 amino acids long. Trimming stripped 8 bases from V and 5 bases from J, with 19 bases between. For the CDR3, the DNA is TGTGCCAGCCGGACGGGGCCCCCGCGGGACGAGCAGTACTTC. Protein product: CASRTGPPRDEQYF.

The chain couples TRBV7-8 to TRBJ2-2, with unresolved D. V dropped 1 base and J dropped 6 bases, with 3 bases sitting between them. The CDR3 loop spans 12 amino acids. Germline V gives CDR1 SGHVS, CDR2 FQNEAQ. The CDR3 bases are TGTGCCAGCAGCTTAGTGCCCGGGGAGCTGTTTTTT. Amino acid sequence: CASSLVPGELFF.

The chain joins TRBV6-1 to TRBJ2-7, with a possible D match to TRBD2 (5 bases). In germline, CDR1 is MNHNS, CDR2 SASEGT. CDR3 length equals 12 residues. V gave up 7 bases and J gave up 6 bases, with 13 bases separating them. The CDR3 nucleotides are TGTGCCAGCATCACAGAGGAGGCCGAGCAGTACTTC. This sequence encodes CASITEEAEQYF.

The V call is TRBV10-3, the J call TRBJ1-1; weak D call: TRBD1 (5 bases). This CDR3 region has 14 residues. V lost 11 bases and J 0 bases, leaving 16 bases between the germline ends. Germline lookup yields CDR1 ENHRY and CDR2 SYGVKD. CDR3 coding DNA: TGTGCCGCCCAATCTGGGGCTCTGAACACTGAAGCTTTCTTT. Protein product: CAAQSGALNTEAFF.

This chain joins TRBV4-3 and TRBJ2-7; TRBD1 is a possible D gene (6 bases). This CDR3 contains 14 residues. V lost 0 bases and J lost 6, with 12 bases in between. Germline V gene data show CDR1 as LGHNA and CDR2 as YSLEER. CDR3 residues: CASSQDGTGSEQYF. In DNA, the CDR3 is TGCGCCAGCAGCCAAGATGGCACAGGGTCCGAGCAGTACTTC.

This clone was seen just once. The chain joins TRBV2 to TRBJ2-2, with a weak D call TRBD2 (6 bases). Germline V gives CDR1 SNHLY, CDR2 FYNNEI. CDR3 length equals 13 residues. Trimming stripped 6 bases from V and 6 bases from J, with 11 bases between. This CDR3 reads CASRRRDPGELFF. In DNA form, the CDR3 reads TGTGCCAGCAGACGGCGGGATCCCGGGGAGCTGTTTTTT.

The rearrangement joins TRBV10-3 to TRBJ2-7; tentative D call: TRBD2 (5 bases). The CDR3 loop spans 12 amino acids. Germline CDR1 reads ENHRY; CDR2 reads SYGVKD. The V and J ends lost 6 bases and 4 bases respectively, with 10 bases between them. In DNA, the CDR3 is TGTGCCATCAGGGACTTTATATACGAGCAGTACTTC. It codes for CAIRDFIYEQYF.

The chain combines TRBV9 with TRBJ2-5, with 11 bases aligning to TRBD2. J lost 1 base, V lost 6 bases, and 14 bases had no gene match. The germline V gene has CDR1 SGDLS and CDR2 YYNGEE. CDR3 length: 18 residues. Here the CDR3 DNA reads TGTGCCAGCATATCCGGGACTAGCGGCAAACGCCTCCAAGAGACCCAGTACTTC. Its protein product is CASISGTSGKRLQETQYF.

The V and J genes are TRBV7-3 and TRBJ2-5, with 8 bases lining up with TRBD1. J gave up 4 bases and V 0 bases, and 4 bases lay outside the gene matches. This CDR3 has 15 residues. Per the germline V gene, CDR1 is SGHTA and CDR2 is FQGTGA. This chain's CDR3 is CASSLTAGGSETQYF. CDR3 DNA sequence: TGTGCCAGCAGCTTAACGGCAGGGGGCTCAGAGACCCAGTACTTC.

The chain's CDR3 is CASSSGDTDTQYF. In DNA, the CDR3 is TGCGCCAGCAGTTCCGGGGACACAGATACGCAGTATTTT. The J gene is TRBJ2-3, the V gene TRBV5-1; TRBD2 might be the D (5 bases). CDR1 SGHRS and CDR2 YFSETQ come from the germline V gene. The CDR3 sequence is 13 residues long. V dropped 5 bases and J dropped 2 bases, with 9 bases sitting between them.

This sequence joins TRBV6-1 and TRBJ1-4, with 9 nucleotides matching TRBD1. V shed 3 bases, J shed 1 base, and the junction held 3 bases outside the gene matches. This CDR3 region has 16 residues. Germline assignment: CDR1 MNHNS and CDR2 SASEGT. The CDR3 DNA reads TGTGCCAGCAGTGAGGGACAGGGTGTAACTAATGAAAAACTGTTTTTT. As protein: CASSEGQGVTNEKLFF.

The CDR3 protein is CASSYRDRDYEQYF. CDR3 nucleotide sequence: TGTGCCAGCAGTTACCGGGACAGGGACTACGAGCAGTACTTC. V gene TRBV6-6 combines with J gene TRBJ2-7, with 9 bases lining up with TRBD1. V shed 2 bases and J 3 bases; nucleotides not matched to a gene: 2. The CDR3 is made up of 14 amino acids. In germline, CDR1 is MNHNY, CDR2 SVGAGI (reference sequence).

This chain uses TRBV5-1 with TRBJ2-7; D might be TRBD1 (5 bases). Deletions cut 5 bases from V and 3 bases from J, with 18 bases between. Germline V gene data show CDR1 as SGHRS and CDR2 as YFSETQ. The CDR3 is made up of 15 amino acids. The CDR3, as DNA: TGCGCCAGCAGGAGAATAATGGACATCCTCTACGAGCAGTACTTC. Protein: CASRRIMDILYEQYF. Supplemented by reference TRBV5-1 and TRBJ2-7, the full variable domain reads KAGVTQTPRYLIKTRGQQVTLSCSPISGHRSVSWYQQTPGQGLQFLFEYFSETQRNKGNFPGRFSGRQFSNSRSEMNVSTLELGDSALYLCASRRIMDILYEQYFGPGTRLTVT.

The chain employs TRBV4-1 and TRBJ1-2, with D maybe TRBD1 (6 bases). From germline, CDR1 is MGHRA and CDR2 YSYEKL. Trimming left V 6 bases short and J 6 bases short, with 20 bases between. The CDR3 extends over 15 amino acids. This chain's CDR3 is CASRGGTPASDGYTF. The CDR3 bases are TGCGCCAGCAGAGGGGGGACACCGGCCTCCGATGGCTACACCTTC.

The chain combines TRBV29-1 with TRBJ2-7; D is undetermined. There are 14 residues in the CDR3. The V and J ends lost 3 bases and 0 bases respectively, with 12 bases between them. Germline CDR1 reads SQVTM; CDR2 reads ANQGSEA. Here the CDR3 reads CSVERRDGSYEQYF. CDR3 bases: TGCAGCGTTGAGAGACGAGACGGCTCCTACGAGCAGTACTTC.

This chain links TRBV9 with TRBJ2-1; 12 bases agree with TRBD2. The CDR3 runs 16 residues. Trimming removed 0 bases from V and 9 bases from J; junction bases left unmatched: 7. From germline, CDR1 is SGDLS and CDR2 YYNGEE. This CDR3 reads CASSVVASGGAGEQFF. The DNA for the CDR3 is TGTGCCAGCAGCGTAGTAGCTAGCGGGGGGGCAGGTGAGCAGTTCTTC.

V usage is TRBV28 and J usage is TRBJ2-5, with 11 bases aligning to TRBD2. The V gene's germline CDR1 is MDHEN and CDR2 SYDVKM. The length of the CDR3 is 17 residues. The V segment lost 5 bases and the J segment 5 bases; nucleotides outside the gene matches: 13. CDR3 bases: TGTGCCAGCAGTCCTCTTTTTAGCGGGGGGGCCCCCGAGACCCAGTACTTC. Encoded protein: CASSPLFSGGAPETQYF.

The gene calls are TRBV9 and TRBJ2-2, with D uncertain. This CDR3 region has 14 residues. The V gene's germline CDR1 is SGDLS and CDR2 YYNGEE. V lost 6 bases to trimming and J lost 0 bases, with 9 bases between them. DNA of the CDR3: TGTGCCAGCACGGTCTCCACGAACACCGGGGAGCTGTTTTTT. Translating gives CASTVSTNTGELFF.